This T cell receptor beta chain was captured in a study of beta chain features in type 1 diabetes. Notes on the study in general: Across all four CD4+ subsets, people with type 1 diabetes showed modestly shorter TCRB CDR3s. Since sequencing was performed on cDNA, cells with high TCR expression could be over-represented.

The ends lost 4 bases at V and 2 bases at J; junction bases unmatched: 5. CDR1 is SGHNT and CDR2 is YYREEE in the germline V gene (reference sequence). This CDR3 contains 16 residues. On this clone: Its antigen is unidentified.

As every portion of the isolated RNA was reverse transcribed, the sequencing read expressed TCRB transcripts. The method was immunoSEQ multiplex PCR; TCRdb's version includes in-frame clones alone and lacks a portion of them. The sample lists 600,000 to 700,000 clones; 9.5% to 15% were seen once. The sample was naive CD4+ T cells from blood. This TCR derives from a man aged 25 to 40 with type 1 diabetes. This chain uses TRBV5-4 with TRBJ2-2, with TRBD1 identical over 10 bases. The CDR3 DNA follows: TGTGCCAGCAGCCCAGGGACAGGGGCTAACACCGGGGAGCTGTTTTTT. Residues: CASSPGTGANTGELFF. Full variable domain (missing parts from reference TRBV5-4 and TRBJ2-2): ETGVTQSPTHLIKTRGQQVTLRCSSQSGHNTVSWYQQALGQGPQFIFQYYREEENGRGNFPPRFSGLQFPNYSSELNVNALELDDSALYLCASSPGTGANTGELFFGEGSRLTVL.